The T cell receptor beta chain under discussion was sequenced for a study of blood T cell repertoires in COVID-19. About the research overall: Sites in the United States, Italy and Spain provided acute and convalescent COVID-19 samples. T cells, B-cell-depleted T cells, or PBMCs supplied cDNA or gDNA.

As handled by the study authors: Using reference gene primer amplification, nucleated cell counts were estimated. Some clones are missing from TCRdb's copy, which holds only in-frame ones; the method was immunoSEQ multiplex PCR. From that table come the V and J calls and clone size; the DNA was used to work out D and trimming. The sample lists 97,000 or so clones, just over 90% seen once, with about 5.2% in the top ten. This CDR3 is built from 15 residues. From germline, CDR1 is SGHKS and CDR2 YYEKEE (reference sequence). The V gene lost 1 base and the J gene lost 1 base, with 10 bases spanning the gap.

This receptor was obtained from a man aged 45-65 years with acute or convalescent COVID-19. Source material: peripheral blood. This chain links TRBV5-5 with TRBJ2-3; D ambiguous. The CDR3 here is CASSLLHGGTDTQYF. The CDR3 DNA sequence: TGTGCCAGCAGCTTGCTTCACGGAGGCACAGATACGCAGTATTTT.